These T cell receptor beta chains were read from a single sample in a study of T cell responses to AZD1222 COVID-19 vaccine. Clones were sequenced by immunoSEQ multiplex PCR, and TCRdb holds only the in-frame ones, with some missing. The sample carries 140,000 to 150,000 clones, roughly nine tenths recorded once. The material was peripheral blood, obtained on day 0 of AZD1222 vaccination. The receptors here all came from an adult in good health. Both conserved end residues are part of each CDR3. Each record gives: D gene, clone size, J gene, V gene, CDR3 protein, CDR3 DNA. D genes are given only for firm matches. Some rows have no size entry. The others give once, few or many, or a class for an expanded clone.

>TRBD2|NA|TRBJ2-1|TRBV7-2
CASSGGKAGVRNEQFF
TGTGCCAGCAGCGGGGGTAAAGCGGGAGTTCGCAATGAGCAGTTCTTC
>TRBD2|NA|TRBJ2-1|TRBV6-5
CASNQAGGGHEQFF
TGTGCCAGCAACCAAGCGGGAGGGGGGCATGAGCAGTTCTTC
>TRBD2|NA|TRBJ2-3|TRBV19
CASIDGTSDSTDTQYF
TGTGCCAGTATCGACGGGACTAGCGATAGCACAGATACGCAGTATTTT
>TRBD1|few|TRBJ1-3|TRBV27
CASSWGTGGNTIYF
TGTGCCAGCAGTTGGGGGACAGGGGGAAACACCATATATTTT
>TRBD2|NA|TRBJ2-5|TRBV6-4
CASSVPGVAGVETQYF
TGTGCCAGCAGTGTTCCCGGGGTAGCGGGAGTTGAGACCCAGTACTTC
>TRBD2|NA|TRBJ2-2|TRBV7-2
CASSLALAGAGELFF
TGTGCCAGCAGCTTGGCACTAGCGGGAGCCGGGGAGCTGTTTTTT
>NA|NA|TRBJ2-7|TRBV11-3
CASSSSYEQYF
TGTGCCAGCAGCTCGAGCTACGAGCAGTACTTC
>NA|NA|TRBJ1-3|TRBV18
CASSVTQDISGNTIYF
TGTGCCAGCTCAGTTACCCAGGACATCTCTGGAAACACCATATATTTT
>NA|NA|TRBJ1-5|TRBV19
CASSRDYSNQPQHF
TGTGCCAGTTCTAGGGACTATAGCAATCAGCCCCAGCATTTT
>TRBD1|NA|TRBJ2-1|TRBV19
CASRLDRGLRSSYNEQFF
TGTGCCAGTCGGCTGGACAGGGGTCTTAGGAGCTCCTACAATGAGCAGTTCTTC
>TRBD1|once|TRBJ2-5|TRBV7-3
CASSYGTGASQETQYF
TGTGCCAGCAGCTACGGGACAGGGGCATCCCAAGAGACCCAGTACTTC
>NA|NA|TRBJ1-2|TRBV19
CASSIYSRRVPGYTF
TGTGCCAGTAGTATCTATAGTCGGAGGGTTCCTGGCTACACCTTC
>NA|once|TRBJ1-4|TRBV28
CASSIPWRGGNEKLFF
TGTGCCAGCAGTATCCCCTGGAGGGGTGGGAATGAAAAACTGTTTTTT
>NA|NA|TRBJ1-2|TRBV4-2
CASSQPGRTNYGYTF
TGTGCCAGCAGCCAACCAGGTCGGACTAACTATGGCTACACCTTC
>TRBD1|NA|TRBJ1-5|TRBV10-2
CASRRTGESNQPQHF
TGCGCCAGCAGACGGACAGGGGAGAGCAATCAGCCCCAGCATTTT
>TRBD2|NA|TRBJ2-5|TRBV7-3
CASSLGGRRETQYF
TGTGCCAGCAGCCTCGGGGGGAGACGGGAGACCCAGTACTTC
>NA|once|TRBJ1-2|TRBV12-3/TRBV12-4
CASSSVNYGYTF
TGTGCCAGCAGTTCAGTGAACTATGGCTACACCTTC
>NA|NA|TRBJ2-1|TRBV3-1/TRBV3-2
CASAMYNEQFF
TGTGCCAGCGCTATGTACAATGAGCAGTTCTTC
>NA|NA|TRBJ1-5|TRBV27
CASSFRELPSQPQHF
TGTGCCAGCAGTTTTCGGGAGTTACCGAGTCAGCCCCAGCATTTT
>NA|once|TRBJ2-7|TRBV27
CASSTSGAHVREQYF
TGTGCCAGCAGCACCTCCGGGGCCCACGTGAGGGAGCAGTACTTC
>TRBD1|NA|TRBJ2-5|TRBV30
CAWDRGGETQYF
TGTGCCTGGGACAGGGGGGGAGAGACCCAGTACTTC
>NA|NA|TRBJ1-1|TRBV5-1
CASSLGRLLSEAFF
TGCGCCAGCAGCTTAGGGCGGCTTCTCTCTGAAGCTTTCTTT
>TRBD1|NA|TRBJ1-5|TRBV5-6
CASSLWKDRADNQPQHF
TGTGCCAGCAGCTTGTGGAAAGACAGGGCCGACAATCAGCCCCAGCATTTT
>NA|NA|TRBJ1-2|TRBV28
CASSLFTGNYGYTF
TGTGCCAGCAGTTTATTCACAGGGAACTATGGCTACACCTTC
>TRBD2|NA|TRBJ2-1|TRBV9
CASSESGRTWTEQFF
TGTGCCAGCAGCGAAAGCGGGAGGACCTGGACCGAGCAGTTCTTC
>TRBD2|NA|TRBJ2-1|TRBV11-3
CASSSGTRMNEQFF
TGTGCCAGCAGCTCTGGGACTAGAATGAATGAGCAGTTCTTC
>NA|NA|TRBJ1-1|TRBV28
CASSLRAENTEAFF
TGTGCCAGCAGTTTACGGGCGGAGAACACTGAAGCTTTCTTT
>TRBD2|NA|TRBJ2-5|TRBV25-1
CASQTGTSAETQYF
TGTGCCAGCCAAACCGGGACTAGCGCGGAGACCCAGTACTTC
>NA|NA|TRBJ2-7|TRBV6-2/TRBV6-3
CASSYLGRVNEQYF
TGTGCCAGCAGTTACCTCGGAAGGGTCAACGAGCAGTACTTC